Following are 21 T cell receptor beta chains from one sample sequenced in a study of cytomegalovirus exposure and HLA in healthy donors. In the PCR, 60 Vbeta and 13 Jbeta primers were used. Only in-frame clones appear in the TCRdb table, and some are missing; sequencing was by immunoSEQ multiplex PCR. The repertoire includes 95,000 to 150,000 clones, roughly 71% of them detected once, and around 4.2% sits in the top ten. The sample was PBMCs. These receptors all stem from a woman between 50 and 59 years old in good health and CMV-seropositive.

This clone was counted only a few times. The chain employs TRBV5-6 and TRBJ2-1, with D possibly being TRBD2 (6 bases). The CDR3 length is 15 residues. Germline-derived CDR1 and CDR2 are SGHDT and YYEEEE. Trimming shortened V by 2 bases and J by 0 bases, and 9 bases separated the two germline ends. The CDR3 bases are TGTGCCAGCAGCTTCGCGGGGAGCTCCTACAATGAGCAGTTCTTC. This translates into CASSFAGSSYNEQFF.

The chain has TRBV6-5 and TRBJ2-7; D ambiguous. V lost 0 bases, J lost 7 bases, and 7 bases lay in between. CDR1 and CDR2 from the germline V gene are MNHEY and SVGAGI. CDR3 size: 12 residues. Written as DNA, the CDR3 is TGTGCCAGCAGTTACTCTGGCCGAGAGCAGTACTTC. Its protein is CASSYSGREQYF.

In its sample, this clone was seen a few times. The chain is built from TRBV14 and TRBJ2-2, with D unresolved. There are 14 residues in the CDR3. Germline CDR1 and CDR2: SGHDN and FVKESK. The germline V and J ends were trimmed by 1 base and 1 base, with 4 bases remaining between them. Here the CDR3 reads CASSQVRNTGELFF. CDR3 nucleotide sequence: TGTGCCAGCAGCCAAGTCAGGAACACCGGGGAGCTGTTTTTT.

The J gene is TRBJ1-1, the V gene TRBV9; D is uncertain. The CDR3 extends over 13 amino acids. Germline assignment: CDR1 SGDLS and CDR2 YYNGEE. Trimming took 4 bases from V and 10 from J, leaving 17 bases between them. Here the CDR3 reads CASSSTNGRGAFF. The CDR3 region has the DNA TGTGCCAGCAGCTCCACAAATGGTCGGGGAGCTTTCTTT.

The gene calls are TRBV20-1 and TRBJ2-5; D not certain. The CDR3 runs to 10 residues. V was clipped by 3 bases and J by 5 bases, with 4 bases between them. CDR1 and CDR2 (germline): DFQATT, SNEGSKA (reference sequence). The CDR3 spells CSARRETQYF. DNA of the CDR3: TGCAGTGCTAGGAGGGAGACCCAGTACTTC.

The V and J genes are TRBV23-1 and TRBJ2-7, with a weak D call TRBD2 (5 bases). TRBV23-1 is flagged as an ORF with uncertain function. Deletions cut 4 bases from V and 3 bases from J, with 16 bases between. The CDR3 is 15 residues long. The CDR3 bases are TGCGCCAGCAGTCCGGGGATCTCTCCGTACTACGAGCAGTACTTC. It translates to CASSPGISPYYEQYF.

The chain is built from TRBV6-5 and TRBJ2-1, with TRBD2 matching 11 bases. With 5 bases clipped from V and 6 bases from J, the junction kept 3 bases outside the gene matches. Germline V lookup: CDR1 MNHEY, CDR2 SVGAGI. CDR3 size: 14 residues. The CDR3 DNA reads TGTGCCAGCAGTAGTAGCGGGGGGGCCAATGAGCAGTTCTTC. As protein: CASSSSGGANEQFF.

The chain carries TRBV10-1 and TRBJ2-1, with no clear D. The CDR3 totals 12 residues. In germline, CDR1 is WNHNN, CDR2 SYGVQD (reference sequence). V lost 3 bases and J lost 5, with 5 bases in between. In DNA form, the CDR3 reads TGCGCCAGCAGTGATATCGACAATGAGCAGTTCTTC. Protein: CASSDIDNEQFF.

The rearrangement uses TRBV5-6 and TRBJ2-7; weak D call: TRBD2 (5 bases). CDR1 SGHDT and CDR2 YYEEEE come from the germline V gene. This CDR3 is built from 13 residues. Trimming left V 0 bases short and J 4 bases short, with 8 bases between. The CDR3 DNA sequence: TGTGCCAGCAGCTTGGCGGGGAAATACGAGCAGTACTTC. Translating gives CASSLAGKYEQYF.

This clone was counted once. V gene TRBV5-1 combines with J gene TRBJ2-4; the match to TRBD1 covers 7 bases. The J segment lost 6 bases and the V segment lost 0 bases, leaving 3 bases of the junction unmatched. Germline V gene lookup returns CDR1 SGHRS and CDR2 YFSETQ. The CDR3 has 14 amino acids. The DNA for the CDR3 is TGCGCCAGCAGCTTGGACCGACAGGGAAACATTCAGTACTTC. It is translated as CASSLDRQGNIQYF.

The CDR3 sequence: CASSLTSGNGETQYF. The CDR3 DNA follows: TGTGCCAGCAGCTTGACTAGCGGCAATGGGGAGACCCAGTACTTC. The chain links TRBV7-2 to TRBJ2-5, with TRBD2 matching 9 bases. The CDR3 is made up of 15 amino acids. V shed 3 bases and J 5 bases; nucleotides not matched to a gene: 7. CDR1 is SGHTA, CDR2 FQGNSA, per germline.

The chain employs TRBV5-6 and TRBJ1-5; D gene unclear. V was cut by 0 bases and J by 7 bases, with 14 bases left in between. This CDR3 has 15 amino acids. Germline V gene data show CDR1 as SGHDT and CDR2 as YYEEEE. CDR3 loop: CASSLGLDGVQPQHF. As DNA, the CDR3 is TGTGCCAGCAGCTTGGGCCTGGACGGGGTCCAGCCCCAGCATTTT.

This chain connects TRBV2 to TRBJ2-1; 10 positions agree with TRBD2. V shed 2 bases, J shed 7 bases, and the junction held 5 bases outside the gene matches. Germline V gene sequence: CDR1 SNHLY, CDR2 FYNNEI. CDR3 length: 15 residues. The CDR3 region is CASSESGGAMNEQFF. Here the CDR3 DNA reads TGTGCCAGCAGTGAAAGCGGGGGGGCCATGAATGAGCAGTTCTTC.

The CDR3 sequence is CASEAGDEKLFF. CDR3 DNA: TGTGCCAGCGAGGCGGGGGATGAAAAACTGTTTTTT. V usage is TRBV2 and J usage is TRBJ1-4, with TRBD1 as a possible D gene (5 bases). The CDR3 totals 12 residues. CDR1 is SNHLY, CDR2 FYNNEI, per germline. V was pared by 8 bases and J by 6 bases, with 10 bases between. Using reference TRBV2 and TRBJ1-4 for the parts outside the CDR3, the full variable domain is EPEVTQTPSHQVTQMGQEVILRCVPISNHLYFYWYRQILGQKVEFLVSFYNNEISEKSEIFDDQFSVERPDGSNFTLKIRSTKLEDSAMYFCASEAGDEKLFFGSGTQLSVL.

The chain combines TRBV4-1 with TRBJ1-2, with TRBD1 matching 10 bases. V lost 2 bases to trimming and J lost 7 bases; unmatched junction nucleotides: 10. Germline V gene lookup returns CDR1 MGHRA and CDR2 YSYEKL. The CDR3 covers 16 residues. DNA for the CDR3: TGCGCCAGCAGCCAACGCGCGGGACAGGGGCCGTCTGGCTACACCTTC. The encoded protein is CASSQRAGQGPSGYTF.

V and J are TRBV27 and TRBJ2-1; D is uncertain. This CDR3 is built from 16 residues. V was clipped by 5 bases and J by 5 bases, with 19 bases between them. The V gene's germline CDR1 is MNHEY and CDR2 SMNVEV (reference sequence). CDR3 region: CASSLMAGPYDNEQFF. DNA of the CDR3: TGTGCCAGCAGTCTGATGGCTGGGCCTTATGACAATGAGCAGTTCTTC.

This clone was seen a single time. The chain has TRBV5-4 and TRBJ1-1; 8 positions agree with TRBD1. Per the germline V gene, CDR1 is SGHNT and CDR2 is YYREEE (reference sequence). The V and J ends lost 0 bases and 5 bases, in that order; junction bases with no gene match: 6. The CDR3 sequence is 15 residues long. Here the CDR3 reads CASSLEGTGPTEAFF. In DNA, the CDR3 is TGTGCCAGCAGCTTGGAGGGGACAGGTCCGACTGAAGCTTTCTTT. Looking up the rest from reference TRBV5-4 and TRBJ1-1 gives the full variable domain: ETGVTQSPTHLIKTRGQQVTLRCSSQSGHNTVSWYQQALGQGPQFIFQYYREEENGRGNFPPRFSGLQFPNYSSELNVNALELDDSALYLCASSLEGTGPTEAFFGQGTRLTVV.

This chain joins TRBV7-2 and TRBJ2-5; 8 bases match TRBD1. Matching the DNA end better, TRBJ2-7 makes the J call doubtful. The CDR3 runs 15 residues. Germline assignment: CDR1 SGHTA and CDR2 FQGNSA. The CDR3 DNA follows: TGTGCCAGCAGCTTAGAGGACAGGGCTTTCTACGAGCAGTACTTC. Protein product: CASSLEDRAFYEQYF.

The rearrangement joins TRBV29-1 to TRBJ2-7; D might be TRBD2 (5 bases). The CDR3 length is 12 residues. Germline assignment: CDR1 SQVTM and CDR2 ANQGSEA. The ends were cut back, 5 bases at V and 1 base at J, with 9 bases in the middle. CDR3 protein: CSVLLGSYEQYF. CDR3 in DNA: TGCAGCGTTCTACTAGGGTCCTACGAGCAGTACTTC.

The chain couples TRBV4-1 to TRBJ1-1; D remains ambiguous. Germline V gene lookup returns CDR1 MGHRA and CDR2 YSYEKL. Trimming cost V 0 bases and J 4 bases, with 6 bases left between them. The CDR3 contains 13 residues. This chain's CDR3 is CASSQDSGTEAFF. Written as DNA, the CDR3 is TGCGCCAGCAGCCAAGATTCGGGCACTGAAGCTTTCTTT.

This chain links TRBV7-2 with TRBJ2-7; TRBD2 might be the D (6 bases). Germline lookup yields CDR1 SGHTA and CDR2 FQGNSA. This CDR3 has 15 residues. The germline V and J ends were trimmed by 5 bases and 2 bases, with 16 bases remaining between them. The CDR3 reads CASSRPGLKTYEQYF. The CDR3 nucleotides read TGTGCCAGCAGCCGACCGGGACTGAAGACCTACGAGCAGTACTTC.